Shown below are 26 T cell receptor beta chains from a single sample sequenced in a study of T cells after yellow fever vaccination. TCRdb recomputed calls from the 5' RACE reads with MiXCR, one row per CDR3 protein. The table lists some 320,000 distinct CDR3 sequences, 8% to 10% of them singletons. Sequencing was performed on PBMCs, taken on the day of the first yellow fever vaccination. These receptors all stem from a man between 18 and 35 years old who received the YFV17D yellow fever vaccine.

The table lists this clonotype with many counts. CDR3 in amino acids: CASDRALGDTQYF. The DNA for the CDR3 is TGTGCCAGCGACAGGGCCCTTGGGGATACGCAGTATTTT. This sequence joins TRBV14 and TRBJ2-3; 7 bases align to TRBD1. This CDR3 has 13 residues. The J segment lost 6 bases and the V segment lost 8 bases, leaving 8 bases of the junction unmatched. Germline V lookup: CDR1 SGHDN, CDR2 FVKESK.

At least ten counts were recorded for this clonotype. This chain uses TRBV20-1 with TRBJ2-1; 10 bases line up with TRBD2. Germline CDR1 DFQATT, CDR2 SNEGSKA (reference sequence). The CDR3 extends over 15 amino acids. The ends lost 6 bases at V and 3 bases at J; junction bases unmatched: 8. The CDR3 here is CSAPLAGAGYNEQFF. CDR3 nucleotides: TGCAGTGCACCTCTAGCGGGGGCCGGCTACAATGAGCAGTTCTTC.

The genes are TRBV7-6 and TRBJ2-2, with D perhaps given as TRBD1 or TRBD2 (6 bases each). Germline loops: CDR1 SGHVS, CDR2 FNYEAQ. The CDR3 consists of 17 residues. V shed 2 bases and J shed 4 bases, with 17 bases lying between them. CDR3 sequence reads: CASSLIKGGGSTGELFF. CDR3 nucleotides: TGTGCCAGCAGCTTAATTAAAGGAGGGGGGTCCACCGGGGAGCTGTTTTTT.

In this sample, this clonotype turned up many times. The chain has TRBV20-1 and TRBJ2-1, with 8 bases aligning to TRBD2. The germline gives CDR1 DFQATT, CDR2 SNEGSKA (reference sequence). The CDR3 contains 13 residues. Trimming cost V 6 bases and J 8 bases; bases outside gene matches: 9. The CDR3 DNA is TGCAGTGCCCCCGGGACTAGGTATGATGAGCAGTTCTTC. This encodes CSAPGTRYDEQFF.

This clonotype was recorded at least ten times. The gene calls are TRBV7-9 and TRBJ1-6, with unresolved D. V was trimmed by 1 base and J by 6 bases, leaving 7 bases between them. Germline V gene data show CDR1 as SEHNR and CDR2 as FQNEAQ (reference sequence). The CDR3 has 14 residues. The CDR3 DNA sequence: TGTGCCAGCAGCTTAGGCAGAAGTAATTCACCCCTCCACTTT. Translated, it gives CASSLGRSNSPLHF.

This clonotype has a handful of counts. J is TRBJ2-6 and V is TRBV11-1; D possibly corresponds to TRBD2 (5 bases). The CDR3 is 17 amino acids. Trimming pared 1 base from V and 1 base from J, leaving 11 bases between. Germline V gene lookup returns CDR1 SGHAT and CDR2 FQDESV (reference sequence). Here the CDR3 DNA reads TGTGCCAGCAGCTTAGGCTACCGGGATTCTGGGGCCAACGTCCTGACTTTC. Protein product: CASSLGYRDSGANVLTF.

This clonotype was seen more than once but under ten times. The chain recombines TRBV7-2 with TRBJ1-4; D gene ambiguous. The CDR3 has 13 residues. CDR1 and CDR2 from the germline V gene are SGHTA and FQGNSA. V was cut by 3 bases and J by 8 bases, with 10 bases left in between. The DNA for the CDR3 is TGTGCCAGCAGCTTTGCCGGGGTAGAAAAACTGTTTTTT. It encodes CASSFAGVEKLFF.

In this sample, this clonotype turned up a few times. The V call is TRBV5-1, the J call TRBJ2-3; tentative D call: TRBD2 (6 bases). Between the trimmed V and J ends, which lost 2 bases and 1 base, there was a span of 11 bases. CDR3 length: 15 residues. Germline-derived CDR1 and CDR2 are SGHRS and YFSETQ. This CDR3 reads CASSFGPSGTDTQYF. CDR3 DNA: TGCGCCAGCAGCTTCGGGCCTAGCGGCACAGATACGCAGTATTTT.

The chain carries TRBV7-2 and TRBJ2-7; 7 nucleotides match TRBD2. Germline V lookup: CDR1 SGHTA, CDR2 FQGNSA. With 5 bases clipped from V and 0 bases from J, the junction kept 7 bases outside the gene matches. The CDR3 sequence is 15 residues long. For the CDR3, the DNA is TGTGCCAGCAGCCCCCGGGAGGTTAGCTCCTACGAGCAGTACTTC. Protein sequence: CASSPREVSSYEQYF.

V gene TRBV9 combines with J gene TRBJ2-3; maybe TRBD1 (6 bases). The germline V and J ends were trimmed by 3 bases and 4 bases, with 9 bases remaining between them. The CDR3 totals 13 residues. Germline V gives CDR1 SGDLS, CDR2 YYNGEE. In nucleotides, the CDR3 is TGTGCCAGCAGCGAGGGGGTTGCAGATACGCAGTATTTT. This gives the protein CASSEGVADTQYF.

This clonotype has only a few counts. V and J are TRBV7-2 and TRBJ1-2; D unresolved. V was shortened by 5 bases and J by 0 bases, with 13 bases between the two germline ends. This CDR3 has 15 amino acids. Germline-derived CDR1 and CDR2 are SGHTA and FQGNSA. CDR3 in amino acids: CASSPPGYTNYGYTF. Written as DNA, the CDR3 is TGTGCCAGCAGCCCCCCGGGGTACACTAACTATGGCTACACCTTC.

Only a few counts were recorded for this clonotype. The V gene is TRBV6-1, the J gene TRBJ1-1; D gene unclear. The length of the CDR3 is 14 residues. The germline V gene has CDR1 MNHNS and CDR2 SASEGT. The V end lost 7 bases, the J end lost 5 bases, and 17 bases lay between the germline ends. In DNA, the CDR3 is TGTGCCAGCAACTCCCAAGCATTCGGTACTGAAGCTTTCTTT. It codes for CASNSQAFGTEAFF.

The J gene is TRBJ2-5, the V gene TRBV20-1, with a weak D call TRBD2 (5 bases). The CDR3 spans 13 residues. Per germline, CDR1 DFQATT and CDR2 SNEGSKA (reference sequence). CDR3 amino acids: CSLAPRVQETQYF. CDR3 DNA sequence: TGCAGCCTAGCTCCCCGCGTCCAAGAGACCCAGTACTTC.

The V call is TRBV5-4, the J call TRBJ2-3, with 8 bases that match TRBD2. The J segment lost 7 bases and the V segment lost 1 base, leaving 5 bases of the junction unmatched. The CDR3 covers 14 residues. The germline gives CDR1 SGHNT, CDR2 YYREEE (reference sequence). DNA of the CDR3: TGTGCCAGCAGCTTGAGTAGCGGGGAGTATACGCAGTATTTT. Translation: CASSLSSGEYTQYF.

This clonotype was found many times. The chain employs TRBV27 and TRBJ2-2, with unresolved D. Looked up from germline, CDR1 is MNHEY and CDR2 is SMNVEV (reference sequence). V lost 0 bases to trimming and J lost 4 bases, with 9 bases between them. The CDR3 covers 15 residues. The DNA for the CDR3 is TGTGCCAGCAGTTTATCGCATCCTCGCACCGGGGAGCTGTTTTTT. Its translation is CASSLSHPRTGELFF.

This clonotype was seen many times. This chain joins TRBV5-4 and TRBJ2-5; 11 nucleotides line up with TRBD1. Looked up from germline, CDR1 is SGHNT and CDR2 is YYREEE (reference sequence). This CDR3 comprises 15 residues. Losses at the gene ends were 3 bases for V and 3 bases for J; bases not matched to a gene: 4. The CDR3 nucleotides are TGTGCCAGCAGCTCAGGACAGGGGGCGAAAGAGACCCAGTACTTC. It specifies CASSSGQGAKETQYF.

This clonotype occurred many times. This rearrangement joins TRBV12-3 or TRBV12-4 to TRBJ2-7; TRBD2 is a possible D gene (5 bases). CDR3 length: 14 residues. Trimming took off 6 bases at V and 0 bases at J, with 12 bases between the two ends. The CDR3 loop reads CASSPRLNSYEQYF. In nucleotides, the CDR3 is TGTGCCAGCAGCCCCCGACTAAACTCCTACGAGCAGTACTTC.

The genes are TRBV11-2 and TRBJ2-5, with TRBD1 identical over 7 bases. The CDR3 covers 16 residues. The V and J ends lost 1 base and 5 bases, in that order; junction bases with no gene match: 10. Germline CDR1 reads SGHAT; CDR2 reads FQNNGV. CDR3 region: CASSLGEQGPRETQYF. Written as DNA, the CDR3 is TGTGCCAGCAGCTTAGGGGAACAGGGGCCGCGGGAGACCCAGTACTTC. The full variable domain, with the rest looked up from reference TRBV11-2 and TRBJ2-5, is EAGVAQSPRYKIIEKRQSVAFWCNPISGHATLYWYQQILGQGPKLLIQFQNNGVVDDSQLPKDRFSAERLKGVDSTLKIQPAKLEDSAVYLCASSLGEQGPRETQYFGPGTRLLVL.

Written as DNA, the CDR3 is TGCAGTGCTGGTGGCCACTCTGGAAACACCATATATTTT. Translation gives CSAGGHSGNTIYF. The chain joins TRBV20-1 to TRBJ1-3, with no clear D. Germline V lookup: CDR1 DFQATT, CDR2 SNEGSKA (reference sequence). Between the trimmed V and J ends, which lost 5 bases and 0 bases, there was a span of 8 bases. This CDR3 is built from 13 residues.

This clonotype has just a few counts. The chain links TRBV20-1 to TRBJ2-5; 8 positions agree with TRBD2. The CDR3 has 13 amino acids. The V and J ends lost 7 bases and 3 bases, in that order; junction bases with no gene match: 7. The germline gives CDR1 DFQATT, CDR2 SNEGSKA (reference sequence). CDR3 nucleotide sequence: TGCAGTGGTTTAGCGGGGACTAAAGAGACCCAGTACTTC. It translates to CSGLAGTKETQYF.

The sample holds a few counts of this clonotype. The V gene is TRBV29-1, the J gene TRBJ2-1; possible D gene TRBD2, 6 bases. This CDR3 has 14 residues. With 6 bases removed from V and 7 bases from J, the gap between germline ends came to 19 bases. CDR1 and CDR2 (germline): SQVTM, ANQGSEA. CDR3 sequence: CSVAPAGRRNEQFF. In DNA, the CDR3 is TGCAGCGTAGCCCCGGCGGGGCGTCGGAATGAGCAGTTCTTC.

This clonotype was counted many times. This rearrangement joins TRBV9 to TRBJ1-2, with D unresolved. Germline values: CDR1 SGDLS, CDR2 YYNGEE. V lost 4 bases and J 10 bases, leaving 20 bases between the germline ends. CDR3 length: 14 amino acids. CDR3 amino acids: CASSPTSGLNFYTF. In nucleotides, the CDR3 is TGTGCCAGCAGCCCAACATCTGGGTTAAACTTCTACACCTTC.

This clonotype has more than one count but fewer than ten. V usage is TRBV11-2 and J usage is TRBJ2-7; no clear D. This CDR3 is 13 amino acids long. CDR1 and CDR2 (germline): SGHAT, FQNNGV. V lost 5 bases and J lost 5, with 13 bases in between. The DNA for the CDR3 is TGTGCCAGCAGCCAGCGACCCCTTGACGAGCAGTACGTC. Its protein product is CASSQRPLDEQYV.

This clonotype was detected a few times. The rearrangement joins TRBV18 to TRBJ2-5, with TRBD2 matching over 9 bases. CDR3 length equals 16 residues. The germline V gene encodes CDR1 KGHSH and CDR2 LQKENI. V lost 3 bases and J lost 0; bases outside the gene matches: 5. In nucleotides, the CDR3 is TGTGCCAGCTCACCGGGCCAGCGGGGGGACCAAGAGACCCAGTACTTC. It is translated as CASSPGQRGDQETQYF.

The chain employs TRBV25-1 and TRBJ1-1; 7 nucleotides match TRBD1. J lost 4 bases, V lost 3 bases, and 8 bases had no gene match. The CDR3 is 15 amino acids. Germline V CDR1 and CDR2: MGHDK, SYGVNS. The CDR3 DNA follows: TGTGCCAGCAGTGACAGGGGGGCGTCGGCCACTGAAGCTTTCTTT. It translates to CASSDRGASATEAFF.

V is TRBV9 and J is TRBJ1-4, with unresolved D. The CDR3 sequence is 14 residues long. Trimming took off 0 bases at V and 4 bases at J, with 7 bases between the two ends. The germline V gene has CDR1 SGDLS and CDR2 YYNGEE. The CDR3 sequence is CASSVGGINEKLFF. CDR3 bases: TGTGCCAGCAGCGTAGGGGGTATTAATGAAAAACTGTTTTTT.